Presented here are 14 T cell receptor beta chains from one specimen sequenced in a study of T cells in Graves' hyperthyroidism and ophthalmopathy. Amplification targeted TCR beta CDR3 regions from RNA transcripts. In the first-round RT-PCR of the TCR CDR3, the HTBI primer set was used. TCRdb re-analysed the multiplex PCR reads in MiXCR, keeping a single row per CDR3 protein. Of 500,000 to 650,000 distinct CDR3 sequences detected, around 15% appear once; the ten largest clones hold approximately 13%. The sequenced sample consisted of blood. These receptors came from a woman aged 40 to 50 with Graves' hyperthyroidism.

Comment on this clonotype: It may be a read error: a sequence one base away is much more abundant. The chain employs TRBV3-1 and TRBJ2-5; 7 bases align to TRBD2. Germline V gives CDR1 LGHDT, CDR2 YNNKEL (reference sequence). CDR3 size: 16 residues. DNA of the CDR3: TGTGCCAGCAGCCATCCCCCGGGCACCGCGGGAGAGGCCCAGTACTTC. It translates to CASSHPPGTAGEAQYF.

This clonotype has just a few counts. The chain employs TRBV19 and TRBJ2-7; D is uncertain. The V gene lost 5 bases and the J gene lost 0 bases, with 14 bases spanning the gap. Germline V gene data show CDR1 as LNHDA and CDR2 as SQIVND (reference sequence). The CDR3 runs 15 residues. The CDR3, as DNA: TGTGCCAGTAGTGCAAGTCATTCCAGCTCCTACGAGCAGTACTTC. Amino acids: CASSASHSSSYEQYF.

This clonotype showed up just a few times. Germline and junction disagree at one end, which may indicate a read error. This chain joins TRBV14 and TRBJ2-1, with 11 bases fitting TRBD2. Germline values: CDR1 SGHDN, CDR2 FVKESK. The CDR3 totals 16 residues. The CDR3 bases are TGTACCAGCAGCGGGGAGGGGACTAGCGGTTACAATGAGCAGTTCTTC. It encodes CTSSGEGTSGYNEQFF.

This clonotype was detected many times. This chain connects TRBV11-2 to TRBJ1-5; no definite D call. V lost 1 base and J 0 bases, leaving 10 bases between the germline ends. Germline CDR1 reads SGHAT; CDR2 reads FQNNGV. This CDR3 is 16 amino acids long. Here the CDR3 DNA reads TGTGCCAGCAGCTTAGCACAGCCATATAGCAATCAGCCCCAGCATTTT. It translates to CASSLAQPYSNQPQHF.

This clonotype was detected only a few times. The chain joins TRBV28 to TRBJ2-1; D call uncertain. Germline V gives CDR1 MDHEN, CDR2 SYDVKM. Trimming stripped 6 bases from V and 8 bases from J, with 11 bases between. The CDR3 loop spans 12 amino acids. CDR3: CASSPDPHEQFF. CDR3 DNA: TGTGCCAGCAGCCCGGACCCGCATGAGCAGTTCTTC. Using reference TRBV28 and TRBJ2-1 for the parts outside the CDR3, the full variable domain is DVKVTQSSRYLVKRTGEKVFLECVQDMDHENMFWYRQDPGLGLRLIYFSYDVKMKEKGDIPEGYSVSREKKERFSLILESASTNQTSMYLCASSPDPHEQFFGPGTRLTVL.

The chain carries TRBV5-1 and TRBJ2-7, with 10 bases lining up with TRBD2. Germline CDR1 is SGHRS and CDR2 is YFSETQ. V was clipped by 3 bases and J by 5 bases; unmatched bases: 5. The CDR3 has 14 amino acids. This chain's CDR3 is CASSSGTSDHEQYF. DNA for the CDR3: TGCGCCAGCAGCTCGGGGACTAGCGACCACGAGCAGTACTTC.

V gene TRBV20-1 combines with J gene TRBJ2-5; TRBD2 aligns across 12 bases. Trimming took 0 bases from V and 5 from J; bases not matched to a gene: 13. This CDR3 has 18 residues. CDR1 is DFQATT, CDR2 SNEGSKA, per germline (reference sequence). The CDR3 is CSARDGGLAGDTGETQYF. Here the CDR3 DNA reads TGCAGTGCTAGAGATGGGGGACTAGCGGGCGATACGGGGGAGACCCAGTACTTC.

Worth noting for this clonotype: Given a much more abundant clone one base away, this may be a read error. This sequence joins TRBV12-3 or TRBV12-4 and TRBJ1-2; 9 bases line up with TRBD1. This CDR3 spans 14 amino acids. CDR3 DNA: TGTTCCAGCAGACCCGGGACAGGGACGTATGGCTACACCTTC. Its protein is CSSRPGTGTYGYTF.

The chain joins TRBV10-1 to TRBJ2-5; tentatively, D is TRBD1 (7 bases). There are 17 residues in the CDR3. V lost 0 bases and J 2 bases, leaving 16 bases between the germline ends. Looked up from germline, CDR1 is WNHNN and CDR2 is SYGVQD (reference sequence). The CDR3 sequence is CASSESTGTGRQETQYF. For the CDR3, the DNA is TGCGCCAGCAGTGAGTCGACAGGGACGGGGAGGCAAGAGACCCAGTACTTC.

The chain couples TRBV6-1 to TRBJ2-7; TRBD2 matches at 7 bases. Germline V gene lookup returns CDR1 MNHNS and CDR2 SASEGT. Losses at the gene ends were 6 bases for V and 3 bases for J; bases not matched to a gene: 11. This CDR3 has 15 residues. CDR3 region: CASSSGLGDLYEQYF. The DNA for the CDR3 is TGTGCCAGCAGCTCCGGACTAGGTGATCTCTACGAGCAGTACTTC.

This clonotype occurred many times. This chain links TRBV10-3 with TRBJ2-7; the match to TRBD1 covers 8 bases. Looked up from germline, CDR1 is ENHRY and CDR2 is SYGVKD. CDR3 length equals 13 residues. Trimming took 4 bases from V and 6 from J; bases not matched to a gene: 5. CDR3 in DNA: TGTGCCATCAGTGTTCAGGGGGCAGGCGAGCAGTACTTC. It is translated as CAISVQGAGEQYF.

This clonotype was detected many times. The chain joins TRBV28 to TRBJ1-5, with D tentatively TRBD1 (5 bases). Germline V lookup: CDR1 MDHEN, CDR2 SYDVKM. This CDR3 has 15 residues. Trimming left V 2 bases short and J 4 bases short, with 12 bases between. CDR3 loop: CASSLGGLSNQPQHF. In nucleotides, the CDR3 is TGTGCCAGCAGTTTAGGGGGGTTAAGTAATCAGCCCCAGCATTTT.

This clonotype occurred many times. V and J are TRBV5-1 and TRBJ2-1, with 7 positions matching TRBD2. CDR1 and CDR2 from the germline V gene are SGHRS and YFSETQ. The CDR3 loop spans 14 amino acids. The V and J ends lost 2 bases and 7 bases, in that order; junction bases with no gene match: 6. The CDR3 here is CASSLSGKGNEQFF. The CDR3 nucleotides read TGCGCCAGCAGCTTAAGCGGGAAGGGAAATGAGCAGTTCTTC.

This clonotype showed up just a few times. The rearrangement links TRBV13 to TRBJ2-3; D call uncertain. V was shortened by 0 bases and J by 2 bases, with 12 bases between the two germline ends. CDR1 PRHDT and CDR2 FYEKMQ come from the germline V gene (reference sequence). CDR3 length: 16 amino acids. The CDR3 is CASSLGVQVITDTQYF. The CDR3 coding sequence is TGTGCCAGCAGCTTAGGCGTGCAGGTTATCACAGATACGCAGTATTTT.